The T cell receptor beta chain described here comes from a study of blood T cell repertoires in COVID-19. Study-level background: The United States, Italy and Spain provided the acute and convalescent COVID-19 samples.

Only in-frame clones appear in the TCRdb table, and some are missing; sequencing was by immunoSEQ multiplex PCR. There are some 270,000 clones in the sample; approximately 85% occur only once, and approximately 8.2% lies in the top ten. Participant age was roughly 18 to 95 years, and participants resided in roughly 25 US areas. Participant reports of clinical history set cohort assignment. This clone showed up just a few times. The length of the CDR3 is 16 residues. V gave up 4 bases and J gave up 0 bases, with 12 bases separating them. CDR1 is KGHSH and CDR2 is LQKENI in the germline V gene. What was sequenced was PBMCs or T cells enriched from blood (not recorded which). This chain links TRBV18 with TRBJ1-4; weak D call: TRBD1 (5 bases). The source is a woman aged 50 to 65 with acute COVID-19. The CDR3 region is CASSHDRSATNEKLFF. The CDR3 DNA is TGTGCCAGCTCACACGACAGATCTGCAACTAATGAAAAACTGTTTTTT.